The 16 T cell receptor beta chains given below trace back to one sample, sequenced in a study of siplizumab effects on memory and regulatory T cells (dated by TCRdb to about 2019). The library was obtained by the immunoSEQ multiplex PCR assay. TCRdb's version of the immuneACCESS table is confined to in-frame rearrangements and falls short of the full clone set. An unresolved V gene accounts for under half of the shortfall where checked; the remainder is of unknown origin. Present in this sample are around 95,000 clones, more than 85% of which were seen just once. 0.14% to 0.15% of the sample rests with the top ten. The sequencing input was CD4+ T cells sorted from blood. These receptors all stem from a human donor in good health.

J is TRBJ2-5 and V is TRBV5-1; 8 bases are a match to TRBD2. The tail of the sequence fits TRBJ2-7 better, so the J call may be wrong. The V gene's germline CDR1 is SGHRS and CDR2 YFSETQ. The CDR3 is 14 amino acids. Here the CDR3 DNA reads TGCGCCAGCCACCCCGGGACTAGTTTCTACGAGCAGTACTTC. Protein: CASHPGTSFYEQYF.

J is TRBJ2-3 and V is TRBV10-3; 8 bases line up with TRBD1. The ends lost 3 bases at V and 3 bases at J; junction bases unmatched: 5. Germline lookup yields CDR1 ENHRY and CDR2 SYGVKD. The CDR3 totals 15 residues. Here the CDR3 DNA reads TGTGCCATCAGTGACGGACAGGGTAATACAGATACGCAGTATTTT. It yields the protein CAISDGQGNTDTQYF.

This rearrangement joins TRBV6-6 to TRBJ2-6; D gene uncertain. CDR1 and CDR2 from the germline V gene are MNHNY and SVGAGI (reference sequence). The CDR3 loop spans 14 amino acids. The V and J ends lost 0 bases and 2 bases respectively, with 2 bases between them. CDR3 region: CASSYSPGANVLTF. In DNA form, the CDR3 reads TGTGCCAGCAGTTACTCACCTGGGGCCAACGTCCTGACTTTC.

The chain employs TRBV27 and TRBJ1-5, with 7 positions matching TRBD1. This CDR3 comprises 13 residues. With 4 bases clipped from V and 4 bases from J, the junction kept 1 base outside the gene matches. In germline, CDR1 is MNHEY, CDR2 SMNVEV (reference sequence). CDR3 in DNA: TGTGCCAGCAGTTGGACAGGAAATCAGCCCCAGCATTTT. It specifies CASSWTGNQPQHF.

The chain uses TRBV4-3 and TRBJ2-7; D perhaps matches TRBD2 (5 bases). This CDR3 has 15 amino acids. V dropped 0 bases and J dropped 0 bases, with 9 bases sitting between them. From germline, CDR1 is LGHNA and CDR2 YSLEER. In nucleotides, the CDR3 is TGCGCCAGCAGCCAAGATTTCGGGGTCTCCTACGAGCAGTACTTC. This gives the protein CASSQDFGVSYEQYF.

This clone was detected once. This chain connects TRBV5-1 to TRBJ2-1; D call uncertain. Germline V gives CDR1 SGHRS, CDR2 YFSETQ. The length of the CDR3 is 18 residues. V gave up 4 bases and J gave up 3 bases, with 23 bases separating them. CDR3 loop: CASSDFYVSGLFYNEQFF. The CDR3, as DNA: TGCGCCAGCAGCGATTTTTATGTATCGGGCCTCTTCTACAATGAGCAGTTCTTC.

The rearrangement uses TRBV5-1 and TRBJ1-1; D unresolved. The CDR3 is made up of 11 amino acids. V gave up 5 bases and J gave up 0 bases, with 2 bases separating them. Germline CDR1 and CDR2: SGHRS and YFSETQ. CDR3 loop: CASRLNTEAFF. For the CDR3, the DNA is TGCGCCAGCAGGCTGAACACTGAAGCTTTCTTT.

J is TRBJ2-7 and V is TRBV18, with unresolved D. Germline values: CDR1 KGHSH, CDR2 LQKENI. The V end lost 3 bases, the J end lost 3 bases, and 12 bases lay between the germline ends. CDR3 length equals 14 residues. CDR3 nucleotides: TGTGCCAGCTCACCTGGGCACGGTAACTACGAGCAGTACTTC. Translating it yields CASSPGHGNYEQYF. The full variable domain, its missing parts supplied by reference TRBV18 and TRBJ2-7, is NAGVMQNPRHLVRRRGQEARLRCSPMKGHSHVYWYRQLPEEGLKFMVYLQKENIIDESGMPKERFSAEFPKEGPSILRIQQVVRGDSAAYFCASSPGHGNYEQYFGPGTRLTVT.

This sequence joins TRBV30 and TRBJ1-5; D ambiguous. Looked up from germline, CDR1 is GTSNPN and CDR2 is SVGIG (reference sequence). This CDR3 contains 14 residues. V lost 0 bases, J lost 4 bases, and 10 bases lay in between. CDR3 bases: TGTGCCTGGAGTGTACCCCCCGGGAATCAGCCCCAGCATTTT. Its protein product is CAWSVPPGNQPQHF.

V and J are TRBV11-2 and TRBJ2-7; 8 bases match TRBD1. The CDR3 runs 14 residues. V dropped 7 bases and J dropped 2; count of bases not matched to a gene: 7. The germline V gene has CDR1 SGHAT and CDR2 FQNNGV. The CDR3 loop reads CASTLTQGAYEQYF. For the CDR3, the DNA is TGTGCCAGCACCCTGACACAGGGGGCCTACGAGCAGTACTTC.

Comments on this clone: Relative to the germline gene, one junction end is altered; a read error may explain this. Distinct nucleotide sequences in the sample also encode this CDR3. The chain uses TRBV11-3 and TRBJ2-3; 9 bases are shared with TRBD2. The germline CDR1 and CDR2 sequences are SGHNT and YENEEA. This CDR3 is 15 amino acids long. The CDR3 here is CASSPSGRGGDTQYF. CDR3 DNA: TGCGCCAGCAGCCCCTCGGGGCGGGGGGGAGATACGCAGTATTTT. The full variable domain, completed using reference TRBV11-3 and TRBJ2-3, is EAGVVQSPRYKIIEKKQPVAFWCNPISGHNTLYWYLQNLGQGPELLIRYENEEAVDDSQLPKDRFSAERLKGVDSTLKIQPAELGDSAVYLCASSPSGRGGDTQYFGPGTRLTVL.

This chain connects TRBV18 to TRBJ1-3; possible D gene TRBD1, 5 bases. Trimming cost V 6 bases and J 0 bases, with 12 bases left between them. Looked up from germline, CDR1 is KGHSH and CDR2 is LQKENI. The CDR3 extends over 15 amino acids. The CDR3 DNA reads TGTGCCAGCTCGGTGACAGATAGCTCTGGAAACACCATATATTTT. It encodes CASSVTDSSGNTIYF.

This chain connects TRBV7-9 to TRBJ1-2, with 8 bases that match TRBD1. V trimming: 1 base; J trimming: 4 bases; junction bases outside the gene matches: 2. Germline loops: CDR1 SEHNR, CDR2 FQNEAQ (reference sequence). The CDR3 extends over 14 amino acids. CDR3 coding DNA: TGTGCCAGCAGCTTAGGGACAGGGTTCTATGGCTACACCTTC. It specifies CASSLGTGFYGYTF.

This chain connects TRBV10-1 to TRBJ2-7; 8 bases are shared with TRBD2. The J segment lost 4 bases and the V segment lost 0 bases, leaving 5 bases of the junction unmatched. CDR1 and CDR2 from the germline V gene are WNHNN and SYGVQD (reference sequence). CDR3 length: 15 amino acids. The CDR3 region has the DNA TGCGCCAGCAGTGAGTCTCGCGGGGGGAAGTACGAGCAGTACTTC. This encodes CASSESRGGKYEQYF.

This clone has a handful of counts. V usage is TRBV7-9 and J usage is TRBJ1-2, with D possibly being TRBD1 (6 bases). The ends were cut back, 5 bases at V and 14 bases at J, with 21 bases in the middle. The CDR3 runs 13 residues. CDR1 SEHNR and CDR2 FQNEAQ come from the germline V gene (reference sequence). CDR3: CASSRARTATETF. In nucleotides, the CDR3 is TGTGCCAGCAGCCGCGCTAGGACAGCTACCGAAACCTTC.

The chain employs TRBV6-6 and TRBJ2-7, with 10 positions matching TRBD1. The CDR3 is made up of 14 amino acids. The trim removed 7 bases at V and 6 bases at J, leaving 9 bases unmatched. CDR1 and CDR2 from the germline V gene are MNHNY and SVGAGI (reference sequence). The CDR3 DNA reads TGTGCCAGCAATGCCGGGACAGGGGTACGCGAGCAGTACTTC. Its protein is CASNAGTGVREQYF.